The sequence of this T cell receptor (beta chain) was determined in a study of T cells after yellow fever vaccination. In the study overall: SMART-Seq v4 Ultra Low Input handled preparation of low-cell-number fractions. The study's findings and limits: The booster response re-showed most primary clones: approximately 95% CD4, approximately 86% CD8.

Trimming shortened V by 0 bases and J by 0 bases, and 8 bases separated the two germline ends. CDR3 length: 15 amino acids. Germline values: CDR1 LGHNA, CDR2 YSLEER. This clonotype was seen ten or more times. The antigen is undetermined. MiXCR, applied by TCRdb to the 5' RACE reads, yields one record per CDR3 protein. The sample lists approximately 510,000 distinct CDR3 sequences, 21% occurring once. The specimen was PBMCs, collected around 3 weeks after the first yellow fever vaccination. This receptor was taken from a man aged 18 to 30 who received the YFV17D yellow fever vaccine. This chain links TRBV4-3 with TRBJ1-2; D is undetermined. CDR3 DNA: TGCGCCAGCAGCCAAGACGCAAGGTCTAACTATGGCTACACCTTC. Translating it yields CASSQDARSNYGYTF.